This T cell receptor (beta chain) was found in a study of cytomegalovirus exposure and HLA in healthy donors. There are 16 residues in the CDR3. V lost 0 bases to trimming and J lost 7 bases; unmatched junction nucleotides: 9. The germline CDR1 and CDR2 sequences are SGHNT and YYREEE (reference sequence). General study results and limits: Many donors carried some public TCRs, although rarity characterized most TCR sequences. Most of the TCR beta V segments (in an earlier analysis) were productive either about 87% or about 30% of the time.

Use of 60 Vbeta and 13 Jbeta primers characterized the PCR. Sequencing used immunoSEQ multiplex PCR; TCRdb keeps in-frame clones, though not all of them. The repertoire consists of about 170,000 clones, with about three quarters occurring once and the leading ten covering approximately 1.3%. As regards this clone: Its target is not known.

Sequencing was performed on PBMCs. V and J are TRBV5-4 and TRBJ2-4, with 8 bases lining up with TRBD2. The TCR originated in a woman in her twenties or thirties in good health and CMV-seropositive. The CDR3, as DNA: TGTGCCAGCAGCTTGGCCGGGAGGGAGCAAGGGAACATTCAGTACTTC. Translation: CASSLAGREQGNIQYF.